The clone carrying this T cell receptor (beta chain) was counted once. Its specificity is unknown. The authors prepared the TCRbeta library with unique molecular identifiers. TCRdb processed the PCR reads anew with MiXCR; each CDR3 protein has one entry. This table holds 250,000 to 400,000 distinct CDR3 sequences, approximately 20% found once. The data derive from a study of T-cell reconstitution after alpha-beta-depleted transplantation in children. Study-level points and caveats: By one year post-transplant, T-cell counts and diversity largely arose from T cells that were newly produced. Surviving recipient T cells and thymic progenitors produced the high day-60 TCRbeta diversity seen in some patients.

This sequence was found in a male patient younger than 18 who had a stem cell transplant for acute lymphoblastic leukemia, so the T cells may come from the graft donor. The specimen was PBMCs, mostly from graft donor cells, collected 180 days after TCRalphabeta/CD19-depleted stem cell transplant.

CDR3 in DNA: TGTGCCAGCAGTGACAGAGATTTACAAGAGACCCAGTACTTC. Its protein product is CASSDRDLQETQYF. The V call is TRBV25-1, the J call TRBJ2-5; D remains ambiguous. This CDR3 spans 14 amino acids. Germline-derived CDR1 and CDR2 are MGHDK and SYGVNS. V lost 3 bases and J 2 bases, leaving 10 bases between the germline ends. Together with reference TRBV25-1 and TRBJ2-5, the CDR3 gives the full variable domain: EADIYQTPRYLVIGTGKKITLECSQTMGHDKMYWYQQDPGMELHLIHYSYGVNSTEKGDLSSESTVSRIRTEHFPLTLESARPSHTSQYLCASSDRDLQETQYFGPGTRLLVL.